The next 23 T cell receptor beta chains were all read from a single sample in a study of blood T cell repertoires in COVID-19. The assay was immunoSEQ multiplex PCR, and TCRdb's table has in-frame clones only and misses some. Among 300,000 to 500,000 clones, 70% to 90% were seen once, and the ten largest hold 0.9% to 1%. What was sequenced was PBMCs or T cells enriched from blood (not recorded which). The source of these receptors is a woman in her 30s with acute COVID-19.

This chain joins TRBV19 and TRBJ1-2; D is undetermined. The CDR3 runs 12 residues. V lost 3 bases and J 8 bases, leaving 10 bases between the germline ends. The germline CDR1 and CDR2 sequences are LNHDA and SQIVND (reference sequence). CDR3 nucleotide sequence: TGTGCCAGTAGTATGGAGGGTTACGGCTACACCTTC. This codes for CASSMEGYGYTF.

CDR3 DNA: TGCGCCAGCAGCCTCGGACAGGCTTTGAACACTGAAGCTTTCTTT. The encoded protein is CASSLGQALNTEAFF. The V and J genes are TRBV4-1 and TRBJ1-1, with 7 bases aligning to TRBD1. This CDR3 comprises 15 residues. The V segment lost 4 bases and the J segment 0 bases; nucleotides outside the gene matches: 5. Germline loops: CDR1 MGHRA, CDR2 YSYEKL.

This chain joins TRBV12-5 and TRBJ1-1, with a weak D call TRBD1 (6 bases). The V gene's germline CDR1 is LGHNT and CDR2 FRNRAP. V dropped 4 bases and J dropped 2 bases, with 17 bases sitting between them. This CDR3 comprises 16 residues. CDR3 residues: CASGSPHPGENTEAFF. The CDR3 nucleotides are TGTGCTAGTGGTTCCCCCCACCCAGGGGAAAACACTGAAGCTTTCTTT. Variable domain in full (rest from reference TRBV12-5 and TRBJ1-1): DARVTQTPRHKVTEMGQEVTMRCQPILGHNTVFWYRQTMMQGLELLAYFRNRAPLDDSGMPKDRFSAEMPDATLATLKIQPSEPRDSAVYFCASGSPHPGENTEAFFGQGTRLTVV.

V is TRBV2 and J is TRBJ1-4; no clear D gene. V was shortened by 8 bases and J by 8 bases, with 18 bases between the two germline ends. Looked up from germline, CDR1 is SNHLY and CDR2 is FYNNEI. The CDR3 contains 14 residues. The CDR3 loop is CASSSVRPGEKLFF. In DNA, the CDR3 is TGTGCCAGCTCAAGCGTCCGACCGGGGGAAAAACTGTTTTTT.

The rearrangement links TRBV7-8 to TRBJ1-3; 7 bases are a match to TRBD1. Germline V gives CDR1 SGHVS, CDR2 FQNEAQ. With 5 bases clipped from V and 2 bases from J, the junction kept 6 bases outside the gene matches. This CDR3 has 15 residues. The CDR3 sequence is CASSAYDRAGNTIYF. CDR3 DNA: TGTGCCAGCAGCGCCTATGACAGGGCTGGAAACACCATATATTTT. The complete variable domain, with remaining parts taken from reference TRBV7-8 and TRBJ1-3, reads GAGVSQSPRYKVAKRGQDVALRCDPISGHVSLFWYQQALGQGPEFLTYFQNEAQLDKSGLPSDRFFAERPEGSVSTLKIQRTQQEDSAVYLCASSAYDRAGNTIYFGEGSWLTVV.

The genes are TRBV27 and TRBJ1-1; 8 nucleotides agree with TRBD1. The junction had 12 bases not matched to a gene; V was cut back by 7 bases and J by 5 bases. This CDR3 contains 15 residues. In germline, CDR1 is MNHEY, CDR2 SMNVEV (reference sequence). The CDR3 nucleotides are TGTGCCAGCACGAAGGTCAGACAGGGGAGGACTGAAGCTTTCTTT. Translating gives CASTKVRQGRTEAFF.

The gene calls are TRBV27 and TRBJ1-5; D gene uncertain. Trimming cost V 6 bases and J 0 bases, with 12 bases left between them. Germline V gives CDR1 MNHEY, CDR2 SMNVEV (reference sequence). This CDR3 is built from 15 residues. CDR3: CASSSYMYSNQPQHF. The CDR3 region has the DNA TGTGCCAGCAGCTCCTATATGTATAGCAATCAGCCCCAGCATTTT.

Comments on this clone: This specimen includes other DNA sequences encoding the same CDR3. This chain connects TRBV2 to TRBJ2-7, with D unclear. V was cut by 3 bases and J by 3 bases, with 3 bases left in between. Germline CDR1 SNHLY, CDR2 FYNNEI. There are 11 residues in the CDR3. CDR3 sequence: CASSDSYEQYF. The CDR3 DNA follows: TGTGCCAGCAGTGATAGCTACGAGCAGTACTTC.

V and J are TRBV24-1 and TRBJ1-4; D is ambiguous. V lost 3 bases and J lost 8, with 9 bases in between. CDR1 is KGHDR and CDR2 is SFDVKD in the germline V gene. The CDR3 consists of 13 residues. The CDR3 coding sequence is TGTGCCACCAGTGATCCTGGGAGGGAAAAACTGTTTTTT. Encoded protein: CATSDPGREKLFF.

The genes are TRBV30 and TRBJ1-2, with D unresolved. Per germline, CDR1 GTSNPN and CDR2 SVGIG (reference sequence). The CDR3 has 9 amino acids. Trimming left V 7 bases short and J 8 bases short, with 8 bases between. In nucleotides, the CDR3 is TGTGCCTCGGCGGGAGGCTACACCTTC. This codes for CASAGGYTF.

The chain links TRBV7-9 to TRBJ2-3; TRBD1 matches at 7 bases. The CDR3 is made up of 15 amino acids. The V segment lost 5 bases and the J segment 4 bases; nucleotides outside the gene matches: 9. CDR1 and CDR2 (germline): SEHNR, FQNEAQ (reference sequence). This chain's CDR3 is CASSGRQGDADTQYF. The DNA for the CDR3 is TGTGCCAGCAGCGGAAGACAGGGAGACGCAGATACGCAGTATTTT.

This clone is a singleton in its sample. The chain carries TRBV2 and TRBJ2-1, with 7 bases aligning to TRBD2. The CDR3 contains 16 residues. Losses at the gene ends were 5 bases for V and 0 bases for J; bases not matched to a gene: 7. Per germline, CDR1 SNHLY and CDR2 FYNNEI. The CDR3 nucleotides are TGTGCCAGCAGTTCGGGACTACCGATCTCCTACAATGAGCAGTTCTTC. Protein sequence: CASSSGLPISYNEQFF.

This chain joins TRBV7-6 and TRBJ2-7; 7 bases match TRBD1. Per germline, CDR1 SGHVS and CDR2 FNYEAQ. This CDR3 contains 17 residues. V gave up 1 base and J gave up 0 bases; unmatched junction bases: 9. DNA of the CDR3: TGTGCCAGCAGCTTAGGGGGGACAGCCTTAATCTCCTACGAGCAGTACTTC. Amino acids: CASSLGGTALISYEQYF.

This clone was counted a single time. The V call is TRBV9, the J call TRBJ1-1, with TRBD1 identical over 7 bases. CDR1 is SGDLS and CDR2 is YYNGEE in the germline V gene. Trimming removed 3 bases from V and 2 bases from J; junction bases left unmatched: 4. This CDR3 region has 14 residues. The chain's CDR3 is CASSAGQINTEAFF. The CDR3 DNA is TGTGCCAGCAGCGCGGGACAGATTAACACTGAAGCTTTCTTT. The variable domain in full, completed from reference TRBV9 and TRBJ1-1, reads DSGVTQTPKHLITATGQRVTLRCSPRSGDLSVYWYQQSLDQGLQFLIQYYNGEERAKGNILERFSAQQFPDLHSELNLSSLELGDSALYFCASSAGQINTEAFFGQGTRLTVV.

The V and J genes are TRBV27 and TRBJ1-5, with D unclear. The length of the CDR3 is 15 residues. V lost 0 bases and J lost 7, with 13 bases in between. CDR1 and CDR2 (germline): MNHEY, SMNVEV (reference sequence). CDR3 protein: CASSLSSGFVQPQHF. CDR3 coding DNA: TGTGCCAGCAGTTTATCGAGCGGGTTCGTGCAGCCCCAGCATTTT.

The chain combines TRBV5-5 with TRBJ2-7; 13 bases agree with TRBD2. Germline V CDR1 and CDR2: SGHKS, YYEKEE (reference sequence). The CDR3 loop spans 16 amino acids. Trimming cost V 4 bases and J 6 bases; bases outside gene matches: 10. CDR3 DNA sequence: TGTGCCAGCAGCGGCGCTACTAGCGGGGGGGCTGTCGAGCAGTACTTC. Translation: CASSGATSGGAVEQYF. Combining the CDR3 with reference TRBV5-5 and TRBJ2-7 gives the whole variable domain DAGVTQSPTHLIKTRGQQVTLRCSPISGHKSVSWYQQVLGQGPQFIFQYYEKEERGRGNFPDRFSARQFPNYSSELNVNALLLGDSALYLCASSGATSGGAVEQYFGPGTRLTVT.

CDR3 DNA sequence: TGTGCCAGCAGTGAGAGTCGGGGGTTCTACGAGCAGTACTTC. Its translation: CASSESRGFYEQYF. This chain connects TRBV6-1 to TRBJ2-7; TRBD2 is a possible D gene (6 bases). V was trimmed by 3 bases and J by 3 bases, leaving 12 bases between them. Germline lookup yields CDR1 MNHNS and CDR2 SASEGT. This CDR3 spans 14 amino acids.

The chain employs TRBV6-2 or TRBV6-3 and TRBJ2-2; 7 bases match TRBD1. This CDR3 has 15 amino acids. V lost 0 bases and J lost 13; bases outside the gene matches: 11. Looked up from germline, CDR1 is MNHEY and CDR2 is SVGEGT. The CDR3 loop reads CASSYSRGLLIRLFF. The CDR3 DNA reads TGTGCCAGCAGTTACTCGAGGGGGCTCCTGATTCGGCTGTTTTTT.

This clone was detected only once. J is TRBJ2-1 and V is TRBV6-1; 7 bases map to TRBD2. The germline gives CDR1 MNHNS, CDR2 SASEGT. The V and J ends lost 1 base and 8 bases, in that order; junction bases with no gene match: 14. The CDR3 has 17 amino acids. As DNA, the CDR3 is TGTGCCAGCAGTGAAGGGGTAGGCGGGGGTCTTATGGATGAGCAGTTCTTC. It specifies CASSEGVGGGLMDEQFF.

The rearrangement links TRBV3-1 (or the pseudogene TRBV3-2) to TRBJ1-5; TRBD1 is a possible D gene (6 bases). This CDR3 is built from 16 residues. Germline CDR1 LGHDT, CDR2 YNNKEL (reference sequence). V lost 1 base to trimming and J lost 5 bases, with 15 bases between them. The CDR3 DNA sequence: TGTGCCAGCAGCCAAGGTACGGACAGAACTCATCAGCCCCAGCATTTT. Amino acid sequence: CASSQGTDRTHQPQHF.

V usage is TRBV18 and J usage is TRBJ2-3; D ambiguous. Looked up from germline, CDR1 is KGHSH and CDR2 is LQKENI. Trimming cost V 1 base and J 6 bases, with 5 bases left between them. The CDR3 length is 12 residues. The CDR3 nucleotides are TGTGCCAGCTCACCACTCGGGGATACGCAGTATTTT. This sequence encodes CASSPLGDTQYF.

This clone appeared a few times. The CDR3 DNA follows: TGTGCCAGCAGCGAAGTTGCAGGGGGTTGGGCCGGGGAGCTGTTTTTT. Protein sequence: CASSEVAGGWAGELFF. The J gene is TRBJ2-2, the V gene TRBV7-6; the match to TRBD1 covers 7 bases. Unmatched junction bases numbered 12, after V lost 5 bases and J lost 6 bases. This CDR3 has 16 amino acids. Germline CDR1 and CDR2: SGHVS and FNYEAQ.

This clone occurred once. J is TRBJ2-3 and V is TRBV2; possible D gene TRBD2, 6 bases. Germline CDR1 reads SNHLY; CDR2 reads FYNNEI. V lost 1 base to trimming and J lost 6 bases, with 14 bases between them. The CDR3 contains 15 residues. CDR3 nucleotide sequence: TGTGCCAGCAGTGAAGGTTCGGCAGGAGGGGATACGCAGTATTTT. It is translated as CASSEGSAGGDTQYF.